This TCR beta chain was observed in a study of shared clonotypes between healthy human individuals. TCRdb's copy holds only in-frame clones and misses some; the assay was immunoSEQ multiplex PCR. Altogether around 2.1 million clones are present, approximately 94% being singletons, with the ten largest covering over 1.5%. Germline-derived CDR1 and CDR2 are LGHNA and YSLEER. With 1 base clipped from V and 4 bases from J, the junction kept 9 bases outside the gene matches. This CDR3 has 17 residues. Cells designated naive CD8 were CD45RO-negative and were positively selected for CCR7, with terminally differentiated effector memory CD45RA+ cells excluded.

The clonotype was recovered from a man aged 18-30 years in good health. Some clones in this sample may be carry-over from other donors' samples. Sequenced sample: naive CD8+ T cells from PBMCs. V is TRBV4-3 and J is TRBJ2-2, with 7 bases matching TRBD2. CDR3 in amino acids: CASSQVGVAGITGELFF. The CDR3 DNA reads TGCGCCAGCAGCCAAGTTGGAGTAGCGGGTATCACCGGGGAGCTGTTTTTT.